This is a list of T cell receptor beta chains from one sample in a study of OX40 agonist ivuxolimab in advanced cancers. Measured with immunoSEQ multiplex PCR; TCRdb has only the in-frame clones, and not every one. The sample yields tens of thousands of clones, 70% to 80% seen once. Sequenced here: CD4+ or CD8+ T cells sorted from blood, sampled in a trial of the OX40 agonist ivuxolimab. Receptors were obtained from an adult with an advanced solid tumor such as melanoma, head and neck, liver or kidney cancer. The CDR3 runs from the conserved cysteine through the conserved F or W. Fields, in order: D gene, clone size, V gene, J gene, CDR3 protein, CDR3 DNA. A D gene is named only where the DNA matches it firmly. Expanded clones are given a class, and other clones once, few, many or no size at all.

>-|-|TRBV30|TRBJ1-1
CAWSFGIRTEAFF
TGTGCCTGGAGTTTTGGGATTCGGACTGAAGCTTTCTTT
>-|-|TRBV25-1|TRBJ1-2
CASSAGRGPNGYTF
TGTGCCAGCAGTGCCGGGCGGGGGCCGAATGGCTACACCTTC
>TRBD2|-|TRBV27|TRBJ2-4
CASSYAGGGNIQYF
TGTGCCAGCAGTTACGCGGGAGGTGGAAACATTCAGTACTTC
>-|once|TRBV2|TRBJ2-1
CASKEDSNYNEQFF
TGTGCCAGCAAAGAGGACTCGAATTACAATGAGCAGTTCTTC
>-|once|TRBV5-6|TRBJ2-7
CASSLGGIPYEQYF
TGTGCCAGCAGCTTGGGAGGGATTCCCTACGAGCAGTACTTC
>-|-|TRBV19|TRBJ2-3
CASSSRVGVYTDTQYF
TGTGCCAGTAGTTCCAGGGTTGGGGTTTACACAGATACGCAGTATTTT
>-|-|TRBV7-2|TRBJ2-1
CASSGATGVHEQFF
TGTGCCAGCAGCGGGGCGACGGGGGTACATGAGCAGTTCTTC
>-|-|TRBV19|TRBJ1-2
CASAGGSWANYGYTF
TGTGCCAGTGCGGGGGGCAGCTGGGCTAACTATGGCTACACCTTC
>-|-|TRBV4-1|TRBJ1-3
CASSQDGGGSGNTIYF
TGCGCCAGCAGCCAAGACGGGGGAGGCTCTGGAAACACCATATATTTT
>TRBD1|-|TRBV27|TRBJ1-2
CASSPGQGYYGYTF
TGTGCCAGCAGCCCGGGACAGGGATACTATGGCTACACCTTC
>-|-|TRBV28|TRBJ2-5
CASSSLVKETQYF
TGTGCCAGCAGTTCATTGGTTAAGGAGACCCAGTACTTC
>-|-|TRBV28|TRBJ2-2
CASSWDKNTGELFF
TGTGCCAGCAGTTGGGACAAGAACACCGGGGAGCTGTTTTTT
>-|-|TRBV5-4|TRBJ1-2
CASSLTGDYGYTF
TGTGCCAGCAGCTTGACGGGGGACTATGGCTACACCTTC
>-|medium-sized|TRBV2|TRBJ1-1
CASTSNTEAFF
TGTGCCAGCACCAGCAACACTGAAGCTTTCTTT
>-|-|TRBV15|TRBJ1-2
CATSRVDDYGYTF
TGTGCCACCAGCAGAGTGGACGACTATGGCTACACCTTC
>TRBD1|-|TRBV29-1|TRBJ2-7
CSVEDDREGSYEQYF
TGCAGCGTTGAGGACGACAGGGAAGGTTCCTACGAGCAGTACTTC
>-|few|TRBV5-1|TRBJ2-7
CASRPGDTAYEQYF
TGCGCCAGCAGGCCGGGGGACACCGCCTACGAGCAGTACTTC
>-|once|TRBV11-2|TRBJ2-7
CASSLLPARTYEQYF
TGTGCCAGCAGCTTGCTTCCAGCGCGTACCTACGAGCAGTACTTC
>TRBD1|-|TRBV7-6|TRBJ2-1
CASSLGRTGSYNEQFF
TGTGCCAGCAGCTTAGGTAGGACAGGGTCCTACAATGAGCAGTTCTTC
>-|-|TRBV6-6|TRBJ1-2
CASSLGMGGYTF
TGTGCCAGCAGTCTTGGGATGGGTGGCTACACCTTC
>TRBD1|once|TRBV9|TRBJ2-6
CASSPTGDSGANVLTF
TGTGCCAGCAGCCCAACAGGGGACTCTGGGGCCAACGTCCTGACTTTC
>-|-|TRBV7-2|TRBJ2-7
CASSLVGATDAEQYF
TGTGCCAGCAGCTTAGTTGGGGCTACGGATGCCGAGCAGTACTTC
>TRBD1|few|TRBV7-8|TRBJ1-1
CASSLEGQGVAEAFF
TGTGCCAGCAGCTTAGAGGGACAGGGGGTTGCTGAAGCTTTCTTT
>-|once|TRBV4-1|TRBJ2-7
CASSQVGEQYF
TGCGCCAGCAGCCAAGTCGGGGAGCAGTACTTC
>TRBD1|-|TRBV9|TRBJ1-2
CASSDAPDRSDYGYTF
TGTGCCAGCAGCGATGCTCCGGACAGGTCGGACTATGGCTACACCTTC
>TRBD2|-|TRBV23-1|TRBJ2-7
CASSQSPSSGRSYEQYF
TGCGCCAGCAGTCAATCGCCTTCTAGCGGGAGATCCTACGAGCAGTACTTC
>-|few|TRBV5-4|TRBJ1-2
CASSAGTYYGYTF
TGTGCCAGCAGCGCCGGGACCTACTATGGCTACACCTTC
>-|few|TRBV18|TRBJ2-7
CASSPPVGKSSYEQYF
TGTGCCAGCTCACCACCGGTAGGGAAAAGCTCCTACGAGCAGTACTTC
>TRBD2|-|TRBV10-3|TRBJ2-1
CAISVSLAGVTSYNEQFF
TGTGCCATCAGTGTATCGCTAGCGGGAGTCACCTCCTACAATGAGCAGTTCTTC
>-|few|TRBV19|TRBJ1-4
CASSGRQTANEKLFF
TGTGCCAGTAGCGGCAGACAGACGGCTAATGAAAAACTGTTTTTT
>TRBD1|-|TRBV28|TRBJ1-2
CASRDRDSYGYTF
TGTGCCAGCAGAGACAGGGATTCCTATGGCTACACCTTC
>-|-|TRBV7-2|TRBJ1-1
CASSLWTANTEAFF
TGTGCCAGCAGCTTATGGACAGCGAACACTGAAGCTTTCTTT
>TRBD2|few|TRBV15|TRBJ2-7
CATSRAAGDLEQYF
TGTGCCACCAGCAGAGCAGCGGGAGATCTCGAGCAGTACTTC
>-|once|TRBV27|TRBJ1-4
CASSLSGPEKLFF
TGTGCCAGCAGTTTATCGGGGCCTGAAAAACTGTTTTTT
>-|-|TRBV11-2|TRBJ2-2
CASSFGWGSGELFF
TGTGCCAGCAGCTTTGGATGGGGCTCCGGGGAGCTGTTTTTT
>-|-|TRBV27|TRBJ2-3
CASSLLRGPATDTQYF
TGTGCCAGCAGTTTACTCCGGGGGCCGGCCACAGATACGCAGTATTTT
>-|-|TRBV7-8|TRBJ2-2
CASSFFSDTGELFF
TGTGCCAGCAGCTTCTTCAGCGACACCGGGGAGCTGTTTTTT
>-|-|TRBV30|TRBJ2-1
CAWSRPVAAGSYNEQFF
TGTGCCTGGAGTCGTCCGGTTGCGGCGGGCTCCTACAATGAGCAGTTCTTC
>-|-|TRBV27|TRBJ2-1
CASSSIPDSDNEQFF
TGTGCCAGCAGTTCAATTCCGGACAGTGACAATGAGCAGTTCTTC
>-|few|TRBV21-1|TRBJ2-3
CASSKARRGHTDTQYF
TGTGCCAGCAGCAAAGCGCGTAGGGGGCACACAGATACGCAGTATTTT
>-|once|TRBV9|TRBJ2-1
CASSGGNHYNEQFF
TGTGCCAGCAGCGGGGGTAATCACTACAATGAGCAGTTCTTC
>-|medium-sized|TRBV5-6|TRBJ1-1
CASSPGTQEPEAFF
TGTGCCAGCAGCCCCGGGACACAGGAACCTGAAGCTTTCTTT
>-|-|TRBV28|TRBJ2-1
CASSTLAGPYNEQFF
TGTGCCAGCAGTACCCTTGCGGGACCCTACAATGAGCAGTTCTTC
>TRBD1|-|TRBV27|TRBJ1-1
CASSLTGGVSDTEAFF
TGTGCCAGCAGTCTGACAGGGGGCGTGAGTGACACTGAAGCTTTCTTT
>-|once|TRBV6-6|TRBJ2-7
CASSYSSQFSYEQYF
TGTGCCAGCAGTTACTCGAGCCAGTTCTCCTACGAGCAGTACTTC
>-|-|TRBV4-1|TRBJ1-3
CASSQDLGSGNTIYF
TGCGCCAGCAGCCAAGATCTGGGTTCTGGAAACACCATATATTTT
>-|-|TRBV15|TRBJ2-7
CATSRGWGSYEQYF
TGTGCCACCAGCAGAGGGTGGGGCTCCTACGAGCAGTACTTC
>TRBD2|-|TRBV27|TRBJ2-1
CASSLAGAYNEQFF
TGTGCCAGCAGTTTAGCGGGAGCCTACAATGAGCAGTTCTTC
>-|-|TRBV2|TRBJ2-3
CASFIARSPDTQYF
TGTGCCAGCTTCATAGCGAGAAGTCCTGATACGCAGTATTTT
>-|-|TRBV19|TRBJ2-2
CASSIIPTGELFF
TGTGCCAGTAGCATTATTCCTACCGGGGAGCTGTTTTTT
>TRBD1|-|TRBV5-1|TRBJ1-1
CASGGGTGSIGLNTEAFF
TGCGCCAGCGGGGGAGGGACAGGGAGTATCGGGTTGAACACTGAAGCTTTCTTT
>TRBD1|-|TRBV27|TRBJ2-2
CASSLRGQDYTGELFF
TGTGCCAGCAGTCTACGAGGACAGGATTACACCGGGGAGCTGTTTTTT
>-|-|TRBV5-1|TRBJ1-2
CASSFTNYGYTF
TGCGCCAGCAGCTTTACTAACTATGGCTACACCTTC
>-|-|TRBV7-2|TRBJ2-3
CASSLARGSTDTQYF
TGTGCCAGCAGCTTAGCTAGGGGCAGCACAGATACGCAGTATTTT
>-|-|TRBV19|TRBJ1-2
CASTFRVRANYGYTF
TGTGCCAGTACCTTCCGGGTTCGGGCAAACTATGGCTACACCTTC
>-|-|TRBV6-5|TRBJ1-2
CASSYSTNYGYTF
TGTGCCAGCAGTTACTCGACCAACTATGGCTACACCTTC
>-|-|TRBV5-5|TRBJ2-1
CASSASDSYHNEQFF
TGTGCCAGCAGCGCAAGTGATTCTTACCACAATGAGCAGTTCTTC
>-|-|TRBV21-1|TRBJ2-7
CASSKDRAGGTYEQYF
TGTGCCAGCAGCAAAGATCGGGCAGGGGGCACCTACGAGCAGTACTTC